These 25 T cell receptor beta chains share one sample of origin, sequenced in a study of blood T cell repertoires in COVID-19. The method was immunoSEQ multiplex PCR; TCRdb's version includes in-frame clones alone and lacks a portion of them. The sample contains approximately 72,000 clones, around 85% of which appear only once. Material: peripheral blood. The receptors here all came from an elderly woman with active or convalescent COVID-19.

V is TRBV9 and J is TRBJ1-2; perhaps TRBD1 as D (6 bases). This CDR3 comprises 13 residues. Trimming took 2 bases from V and 3 from J, leaving 8 bases between them. CDR1 SGDLS and CDR2 YYNGEE come from the germline V gene. CDR3 bases: TGTGCCAGCAGCGTTACAGGGTACTATGGCTACACCTTC. Protein product: CASSVTGYYGYTF.

This clone was counted a single time. V gene TRBV18 combines with J gene TRBJ2-1; TRBD2 aligns across 12 bases. Germline V gene sequence: CDR1 KGHSH, CDR2 LQKENI. V dropped 1 base and J dropped 4; count of bases not matched to a gene: 2. This CDR3 comprises 16 residues. DNA of the CDR3: TGTGCCAGCTCACCACGGCTAGCGGGGGGGTACAATGAGCAGTTCTTC. Its translation is CASSPRLAGGYNEQFF.

V is TRBV6-4 and J is TRBJ1-1; D is perhaps TRBD1 (5 bases). The germline gives CDR1 MRHNA, CDR2 SNTAGT. V gave up 0 bases and J gave up 4 bases, with 12 bases separating them. The CDR3 has 15 amino acids. The CDR3 DNA follows: TGTGCCAGCAGTGACTCGGTCTCAGGGCGCACTGAAGCTTTCTTT. It is translated as CASSDSVSGRTEAFF.

V usage is TRBV14 and J usage is TRBJ1-2, with 9 bases that match TRBD1. J was trimmed by 3 bases and V by 0 bases; bases with no gene match: 5. This CDR3 region has 16 residues. Germline-derived CDR1 and CDR2 are SGHDN and FVKESK. The CDR3 spells CASSQDRDREDYGYTF. In DNA, the CDR3 is TGTGCCAGCAGCCAAGACCGGGACAGGGAGGACTATGGCTACACCTTC.

J is TRBJ2-3 and V is TRBV3-1 (or the pseudogene TRBV3-2), with a possible D match to TRBD2 (5 bases). Deletions cut 3 bases from V and 2 bases from J, with 9 bases between. This CDR3 comprises 14 residues. Germline V gene sequence: CDR1 LGHDT, CDR2 YNNKEL (reference sequence). The CDR3: CASSQASTTDTQYF. The CDR3 DNA reads as TGTGCCAGCAGCCAGGCTAGCACCACAGATACGCAGTATTTT.

This clone appeared once. This chain uses TRBV2 with TRBJ2-7; tentative D call: TRBD2 (6 bases). Looked up from germline, CDR1 is SNHLY and CDR2 is FYNNEI. V was shortened by 11 bases and J by 5 bases, with 19 bases between the two germline ends. This CDR3 has 13 residues. The CDR3 bases are TGTGCCGCAGCCGGAGGGGCAAGCCACGAGCAGTACTTC. As protein: CAAAGGASHEQYF.

This clone was detected once. V gene TRBV7-2 combines with J gene TRBJ2-5; D is possibly TRBD2 (5 bases). This CDR3 contains 16 residues. Trimming took 4 bases from V and 7 from J, leaving 22 bases between them. The germline gives CDR1 SGHTA, CDR2 FQGNSA. This CDR3 reads CASSSLGGLVKGTQYF. The CDR3 DNA is TGTGCCAGCAGCTCTTTGGGCGGGCTAGTGAAAGGGACCCAGTACTTC.

This clone occurred once. This chain joins TRBV7-3 and TRBJ2-1; the D gene is possibly TRBD2 (5 bases). Germline V gene sequence: CDR1 SGHTA, CDR2 FQGTGA. V lost 5 bases and J lost 9, with 17 bases in between. The CDR3 covers 14 residues. DNA for the CDR3: TGTGCCAGCAGCGTCGGGGTAGCATCCGGTGAGCAGTTCTTC. Translating it yields CASSVGVASGEQFF. The full variable domain, its missing parts supplied by reference TRBV7-3 and TRBJ2-1, is GAGVSQTPSNKVTEKGKYVELRCDPISGHTALYWYRQSLGQGPEFLIYFQGTGAADDSGLPNDRFFAVRPEGSVSTLKIQRTERGDSAVYLCASSVGVASGEQFFGPGTRLTVL.

CDR3 residues: CASSFGSYNEQFF. CDR3 bases: TGTGCCAGCAGCTTCGGCTCCTACAATGAGCAGTTCTTC. The rearrangement joins TRBV5-5 to TRBJ2-1; D ambiguous. Germline V gene data show CDR1 as SGHKS and CDR2 as YYEKEE (reference sequence). This CDR3 region has 13 residues. Trimming took off 2 bases at V and 0 bases at J, with 3 bases between the two ends.

The chain has TRBV6-2 or TRBV6-3 and TRBJ2-2, with 7 bases identical to TRBD1. Germline CDR1 reads MNHEY; CDR2 reads SVGEGT. V shed 6 bases, J shed 6 bases, and the junction held 7 bases outside the gene matches. CDR3 length equals 14 residues. CDR3 nucleotides: TGTGCCAGCAGCCACGGACAGGTGTCCGGGGAGCTGTTTTTT. Protein: CASSHGQVSGELFF.

This clone was observed once. V usage is TRBV19 and J usage is TRBJ2-3; TRBD2 matches at 9 bases. The trim removed 1 base at V and 4 bases at J, leaving 6 bases unmatched. The CDR3 is 16 amino acids. Per the germline V gene, CDR1 is LNHDA and CDR2 is SQIVND (reference sequence). The DNA of the CDR3 is TGTGCCAGTAGTATAGCTGCGGGGGGGCCCGCAGATACGCAGTATTTT. Encoded protein: CASSIAAGGPADTQYF.

The V call is TRBV28, the J call TRBJ2-7, with 10 bases identical to TRBD1. V was clipped by 8 bases and J by 3 bases; unmatched bases: 4. Germline lookup yields CDR1 MDHEN and CDR2 SYDVKM. The CDR3 is 13 amino acids. The CDR3 loop is CASLDRGSYEQYF. The CDR3 bases are TGTGCCAGCCTGGACAGGGGGAGCTACGAGCAGTACTTC.

The rearrangement joins TRBV7-2 to TRBJ1-5; 9 nucleotides align to TRBD1. Germline V CDR1 and CDR2: SGHTA, FQGNSA. Unmatched junction bases numbered 10, after V lost 1 base and J lost 6 bases. The CDR3 runs to 17 residues. The CDR3 DNA sequence: TGTGCCAGCAGCTTAGGACCGGGACAGGGTGGAAGTCAGCCCCAGCATTTT. Translating it yields CASSLGPGQGGSQPQHF.

CDR3 nucleotides: TGTGCCAGCAGTAGACAGGCCCCTAGCAATCAGCCCCAGCATTTT. Its translation: CASSRQAPSNQPQHF. This chain connects TRBV6-5 to TRBJ1-5; TRBD1 is a possible D gene (6 bases). The V end lost 5 bases, the J end lost 0 bases, and 11 bases lay between the germline ends. The CDR3 sequence is 15 residues long. Germline V gene lookup returns CDR1 MNHEY and CDR2 SVGAGI.

This clone has a handful of counts. The chain recombines TRBV19 with TRBJ1-6, with D uncertain. The ends were cut back, 3 bases at V and 9 bases at J, with 18 bases in the middle. The CDR3 covers 16 residues. Per the germline V gene, CDR1 is LNHDA and CDR2 is SQIVND (reference sequence). The CDR3 spells CASSIDGTPQFSPLHF. CDR3 nucleotide sequence: TGTGCCAGTAGTATTGATGGCACCCCGCAATTTTCACCCCTCCACTTT.

V is TRBV4-1 and J is TRBJ2-1; D unclear. The CDR3 consists of 12 residues. V lost 1 base and J lost 7, with 5 bases in between. Germline V gene data show CDR1 as MGHRA and CDR2 as YSYEKL. The CDR3 region is CASSQVSNEQFF. The CDR3 nucleotides read TGCGCCAGCAGCCAAGTCTCGAATGAGCAGTTCTTC.

The rearrangement uses TRBV3-1 (or the pseudogene TRBV3-2) and TRBJ2-5; 14 nucleotides agree with TRBD2. Germline trimming cut 4 bases from V and 5 bases from J; bases unmatched to any gene: 6. Germline CDR1 is LGHDT and CDR2 is YNNKEL (reference sequence). This CDR3 comprises 16 residues. The CDR3 sequence is CASSPRTSGGSETQYF. CDR3 in DNA: TGTGCCAGCAGCCCCAGGACTAGCGGGGGGTCGGAGACCCAGTACTTC.

This clone has more than one count but fewer than ten. The chain uses TRBV19 and TRBJ1-5, with 8 bases matching TRBD1. Trimming took 8 bases from V and 0 from J; bases not matched to a gene: 15. From germline, CDR1 is LNHDA and CDR2 SQIVND (reference sequence). This CDR3 is built from 18 residues. The CDR3 here is CASENRDRSMYSNQPQHF. The CDR3 DNA sequence: TGTGCCAGTGAGAACCGGGACAGGAGTATGTATAGCAATCAGCCCCAGCATTTT.

This sequence joins TRBV10-1 and TRBJ2-2; a weak D match, TRBD1 (5 bases). Germline CDR1 reads WNHNN; CDR2 reads SYGVQD (reference sequence). V was cut by 5 bases and J by 1 base, with 5 bases left in between. This CDR3 region has 13 residues. CDR3 DNA sequence: TGCGCCAGCAGTAGGGGGAACACCGGGGAGCTGTTTTTT. This sequence encodes CASSRGNTGELFF.

V gene TRBV15 combines with J gene TRBJ1-1, with D maybe TRBD1 (6 bases). Germline V lookup: CDR1 LNHNV, CDR2 YYDKDF (reference sequence). V dropped 0 bases and J dropped 5 bases, with 16 bases sitting between them. The CDR3 runs to 16 residues. The CDR3 nucleotides are TGTGCCACCAGCAGAGATTGGGGGGGCATGGGGACTGAAGCTTTCTTT. It translates to CATSRDWGGMGTEAFF.

CDR3 bases: TGTGCCAGCAGCGTAGAAGTCTCACGGGGCTCCTACAATGAGCAGTTCTTC. It encodes CASSVEVSRGSYNEQFF. The chain couples TRBV9 to TRBJ2-1; TRBD2 might be the D (5 bases). The germline CDR1 and CDR2 sequences are SGDLS and YYNGEE. The V end was cut by 0 bases, the J end by 0 bases, with 13 bases between. The CDR3 extends over 17 amino acids.

The V and J genes are TRBV5-1 and TRBJ2-3; 9 nucleotides agree with TRBD2. Germline lookup yields CDR1 SGHRS and CDR2 YFSETQ. With V trimmed by 1 base and J by 4 bases, 7 bases remained unmatched. The CDR3 is 16 residues long. CDR3 DNA sequence: TGCGCCAGCAGCTTGAATCCAGCGGGGGGCTCAGATACGCAGTATTTT. Its protein is CASSLNPAGGSDTQYF. Full variable domain (rest looked up from reference TRBV5-1 and TRBJ2-3): KAGVTQTPRYLIKTRGQQVTLSCSPISGHRSVSWYQQTPGQGLQFLFEYFSETQRNKGNFPGRFSGRQFSNSRSEMNVSTLELGDSALYLCASSLNPAGGSDTQYFGPGTRLTVL.

The chain employs TRBV7-2 and TRBJ2-1, with 8 bases matching TRBD2. This CDR3 has 17 amino acids. V dropped 5 bases and J dropped 8; count of bases not matched to a gene: 17. From germline, CDR1 is SGHTA and CDR2 FQGNSA. The CDR3 protein is CASSPGRGRGVSDEQFF. DNA for the CDR3: TGTGCCAGCAGCCCCGGTCGCGGGCGGGGGGTCTCCGATGAGCAGTTCTTC. Filled out from reference TRBV7-2 and TRBJ2-1, the complete variable domain reads GAGVSQSPSNKVTEKGKDVELRCDPISGHTALYWYRQSLGQGLEFLIYFQGNSAPDKSGLPSDRFSAERTGGSVSTLTIQRTQQEDSAVYLCASSPGRGRGVSDEQFFGPGTRLTVL.

This chain links TRBV4-3 with TRBJ1-4; possible D gene TRBD1, 6 bases. Between the trimmed V and J ends, which lost 1 base and 4 bases, there was a span of 16 bases. The CDR3 has 17 amino acids. Germline V gene sequence: CDR1 LGHNA, CDR2 YSLEER. CDR3 nucleotide sequence: TGCGCCAGCAGCCAAGGATTGGCAGGGGAATTTAATGAAAAACTGTTTTTT. It codes for CASSQGLAGEFNEKLFF.

The chain employs TRBV2 and TRBJ2-4; tentative D call: TRBD2 (6 bases). Germline CDR1 SNHLY, CDR2 FYNNEI. The CDR3 loop spans 14 amino acids. The V end was cut by 3 bases, the J end by 1 base, with 7 bases between. CDR3 nucleotide sequence: TGTGCCAGCAGTGAGAGCGGGGCCAAAAACATTCAGTACTTC. Protein: CASSESGAKNIQYF. Based on the CDR3 plus reference TRBV2 and TRBJ2-4, the full variable domain is EPEVTQTPSHQVTQMGQEVILRCVPISNHLYFYWYRQILGQKVEFLVSFYNNEISEKSEIFDDQFSVERPDGSNFTLKIRSTKLEDSAMYFCASSESGAKNIQYFGAGTRLSVL.